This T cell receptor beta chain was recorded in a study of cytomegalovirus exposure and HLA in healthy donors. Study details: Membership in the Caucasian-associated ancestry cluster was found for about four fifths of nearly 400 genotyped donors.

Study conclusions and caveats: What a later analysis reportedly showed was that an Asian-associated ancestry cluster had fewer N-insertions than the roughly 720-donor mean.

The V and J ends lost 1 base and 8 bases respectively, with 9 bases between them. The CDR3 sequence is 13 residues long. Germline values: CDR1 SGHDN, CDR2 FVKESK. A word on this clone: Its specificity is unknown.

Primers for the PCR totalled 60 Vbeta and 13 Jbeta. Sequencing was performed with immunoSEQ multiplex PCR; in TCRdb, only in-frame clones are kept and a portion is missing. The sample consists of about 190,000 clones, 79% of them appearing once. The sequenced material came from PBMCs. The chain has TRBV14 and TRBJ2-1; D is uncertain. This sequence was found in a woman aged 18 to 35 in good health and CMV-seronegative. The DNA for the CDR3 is TGTGCCAGCAGCCAAGGGAATAGCTATGAGCAGTTCTTC. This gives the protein CASSQGNSYEQFF.